This paragraph reports one TCR beta chain. The record originates from a study of blood T cell repertoires in COVID-19. The ends lost 3 bases at V and 4 bases at J; junction bases unmatched: 5. This CDR3 is built from 14 residues. Germline CDR1 LNHDA, CDR2 SQIVND (reference sequence). The method was immunoSEQ multiplex PCR; TCRdb's version includes in-frame clones alone and lacks a portion of them. The repertoire has 310,000 or so clones, under 90% of them found once; the top ten carry 10%. V gene TRBV19 combines with J gene TRBJ1-2, with TRBD1 matching 7 bases. Sequenced material: PBMCs or T cells enriched from blood (not recorded which). The TCR was taken from a young woman who had recovered from COVID-19. CDR3 in DNA: TGTGCCAGTAGTATTCAACGGGACAGCTATGGCTACACCTTC. Translating gives CASSIQRDSYGYTF.